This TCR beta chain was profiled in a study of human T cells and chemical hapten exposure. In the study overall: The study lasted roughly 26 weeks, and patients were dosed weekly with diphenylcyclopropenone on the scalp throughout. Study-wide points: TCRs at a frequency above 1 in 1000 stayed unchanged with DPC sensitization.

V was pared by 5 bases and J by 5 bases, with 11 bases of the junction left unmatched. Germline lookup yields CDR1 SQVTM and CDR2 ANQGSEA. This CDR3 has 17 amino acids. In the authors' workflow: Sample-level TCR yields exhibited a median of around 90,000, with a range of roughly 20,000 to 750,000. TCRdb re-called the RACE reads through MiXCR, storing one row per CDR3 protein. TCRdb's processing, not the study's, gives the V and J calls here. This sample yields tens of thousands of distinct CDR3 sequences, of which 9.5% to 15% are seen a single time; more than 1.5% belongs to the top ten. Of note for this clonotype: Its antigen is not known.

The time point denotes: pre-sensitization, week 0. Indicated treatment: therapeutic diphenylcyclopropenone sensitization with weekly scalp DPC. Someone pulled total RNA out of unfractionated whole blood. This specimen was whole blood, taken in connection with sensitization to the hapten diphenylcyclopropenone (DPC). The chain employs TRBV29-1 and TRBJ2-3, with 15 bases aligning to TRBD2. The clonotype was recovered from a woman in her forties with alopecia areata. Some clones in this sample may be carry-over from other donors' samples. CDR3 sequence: CSVRGLAGGLALDTQYF. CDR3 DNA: TGCAGCGTTAGAGGACTAGCGGGAGGGCTGGCGCTAGATACGCAGTATTTT.